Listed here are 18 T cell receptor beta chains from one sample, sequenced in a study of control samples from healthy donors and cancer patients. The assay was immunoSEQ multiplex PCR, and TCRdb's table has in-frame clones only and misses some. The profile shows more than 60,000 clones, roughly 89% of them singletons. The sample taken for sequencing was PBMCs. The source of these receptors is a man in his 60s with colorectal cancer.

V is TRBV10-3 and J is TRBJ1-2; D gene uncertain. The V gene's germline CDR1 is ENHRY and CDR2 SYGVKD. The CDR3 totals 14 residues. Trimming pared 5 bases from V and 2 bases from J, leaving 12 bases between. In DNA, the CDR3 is TGTGCCATCAGTCCAGAGGCGGGGAACTATGGCTACACCTTC. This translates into CAISPEAGNYGYTF.

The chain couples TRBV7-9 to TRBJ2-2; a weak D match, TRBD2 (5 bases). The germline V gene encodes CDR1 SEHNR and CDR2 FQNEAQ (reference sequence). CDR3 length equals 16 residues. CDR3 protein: CAIPKGPEANTGELFF. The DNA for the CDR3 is TGTGCGATACCGAAAGGACCGGAGGCGAACACCGGGGAGCTGTTTTTT.

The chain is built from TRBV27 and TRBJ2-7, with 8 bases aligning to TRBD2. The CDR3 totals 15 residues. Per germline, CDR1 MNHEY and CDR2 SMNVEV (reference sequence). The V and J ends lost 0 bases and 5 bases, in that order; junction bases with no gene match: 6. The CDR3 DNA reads TGTGCCAGCAGTTTATCGGTAGCGGGGCTGGACGAGCAGTACTTC. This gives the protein CASSLSVAGLDEQYF.

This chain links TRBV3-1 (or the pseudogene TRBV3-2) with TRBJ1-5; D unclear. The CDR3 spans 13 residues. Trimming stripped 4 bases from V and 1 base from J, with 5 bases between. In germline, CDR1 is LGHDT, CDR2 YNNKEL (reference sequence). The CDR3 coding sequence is TGTGCCAGCAGCCTGGGGAGCAATCAGCCCCAGCATTTT. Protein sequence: CASSLGSNQPQHF.

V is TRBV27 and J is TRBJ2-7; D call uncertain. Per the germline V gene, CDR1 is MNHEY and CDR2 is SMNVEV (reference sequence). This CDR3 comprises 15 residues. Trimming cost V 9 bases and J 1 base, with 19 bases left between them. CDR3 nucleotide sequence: TGTGCCAGTTCCCCATACCCAGACCGTTCCTACGAGCAGTACTTC. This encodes CASSPYPDRSYEQYF.

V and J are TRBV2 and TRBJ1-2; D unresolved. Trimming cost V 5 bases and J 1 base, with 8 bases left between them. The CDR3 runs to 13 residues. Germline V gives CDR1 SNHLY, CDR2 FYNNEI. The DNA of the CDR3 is TGTGCCAGCAGTTTGGAGTTTAACTATGGCTACACCTTC. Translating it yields CASSLEFNYGYTF.

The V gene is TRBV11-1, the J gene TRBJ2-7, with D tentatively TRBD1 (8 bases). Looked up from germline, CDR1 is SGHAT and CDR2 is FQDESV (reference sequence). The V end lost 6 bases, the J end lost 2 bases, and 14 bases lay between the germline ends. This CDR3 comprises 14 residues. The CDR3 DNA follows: TGTGCCAGCAGTCAACAGGGGGGGACCTACGAGCAGTACTTC. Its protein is CASSQQGGTYEQYF.

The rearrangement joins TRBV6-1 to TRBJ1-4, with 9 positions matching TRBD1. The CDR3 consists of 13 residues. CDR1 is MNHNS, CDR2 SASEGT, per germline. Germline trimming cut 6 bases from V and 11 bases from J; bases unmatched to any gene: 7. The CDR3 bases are TGTGCCAGCAGCCGGGACAGGGTGCGGAAACTGTTTTTT. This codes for CASSRDRVRKLFF.

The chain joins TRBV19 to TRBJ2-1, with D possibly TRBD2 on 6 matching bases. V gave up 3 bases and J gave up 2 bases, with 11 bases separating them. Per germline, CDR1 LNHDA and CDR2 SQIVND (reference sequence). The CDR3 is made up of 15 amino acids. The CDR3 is CASSMGLGPYNEQFF. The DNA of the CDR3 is TGTGCCAGTAGTATGGGACTCGGACCCTACAATGAGCAGTTCTTC.

The CDR3 loop is CASSLGDRVSEQYF. The CDR3 coding sequence is TGTGCCAGCAGCTTGGGGGACAGGGTTTCCGAGCAGTACTTC. The chain combines TRBV5-7 with TRBJ2-7, with 9 positions matching TRBD1. TRBV5-7 is known as an ORF, though its function is uncertain. The CDR3 length is 14 residues. The V and J ends lost 0 bases and 6 bases, in that order; junction bases with no gene match: 4.

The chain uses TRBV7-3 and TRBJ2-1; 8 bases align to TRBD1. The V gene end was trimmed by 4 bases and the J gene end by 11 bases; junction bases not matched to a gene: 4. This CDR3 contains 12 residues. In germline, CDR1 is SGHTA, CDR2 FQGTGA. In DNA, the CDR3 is TGTGCCAGCAGCTCCGGACAGGGTAAGCAGTTCTTC. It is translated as CASSSGQGKQFF.

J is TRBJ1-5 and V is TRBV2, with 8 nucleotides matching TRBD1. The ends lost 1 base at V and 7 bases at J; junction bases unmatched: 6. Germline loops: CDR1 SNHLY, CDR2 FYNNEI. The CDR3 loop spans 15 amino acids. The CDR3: CASSEGQGLAQPQHF. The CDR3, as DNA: TGTGCCAGCAGTGAAGGACAGGGGTTAGCGCAGCCCCAGCATTTT. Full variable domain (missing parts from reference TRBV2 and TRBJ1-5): EPEVTQTPSHQVTQMGQEVILRCVPISNHLYFYWYRQILGQKVEFLVSFYNNEISEKSEIFDDQFSVERPDGSNFTLKIRSTKLEDSAMYFCASSEGQGLAQPQHFGDGTRLSIL.

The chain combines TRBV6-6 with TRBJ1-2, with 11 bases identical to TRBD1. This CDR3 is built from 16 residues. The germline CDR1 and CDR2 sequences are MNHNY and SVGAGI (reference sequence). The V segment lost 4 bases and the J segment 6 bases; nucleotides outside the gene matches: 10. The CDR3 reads CASSSPGQGDSNGYTF. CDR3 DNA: TGTGCCAGCAGTTCCCCGGGACAGGGGGACTCCAATGGCTACACCTTC.

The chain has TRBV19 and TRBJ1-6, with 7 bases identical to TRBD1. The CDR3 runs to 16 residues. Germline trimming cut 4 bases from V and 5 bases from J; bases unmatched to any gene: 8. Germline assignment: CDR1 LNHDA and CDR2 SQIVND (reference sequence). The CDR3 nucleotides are TGTGCCAGTAGTACGAACAGACAGGGTAATAATTCACCCCTCCACTTT. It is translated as CASSTNRQGNNSPLHF.

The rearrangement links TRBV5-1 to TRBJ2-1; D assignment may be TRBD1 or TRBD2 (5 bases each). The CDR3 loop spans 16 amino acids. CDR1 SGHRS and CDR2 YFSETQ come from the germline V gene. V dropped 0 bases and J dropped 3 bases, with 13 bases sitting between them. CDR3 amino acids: CASSLGGSNFYNEQFF. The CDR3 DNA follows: TGCGCCAGCAGCTTGGGGGGGTCAAACTTCTACAATGAGCAGTTCTTC.

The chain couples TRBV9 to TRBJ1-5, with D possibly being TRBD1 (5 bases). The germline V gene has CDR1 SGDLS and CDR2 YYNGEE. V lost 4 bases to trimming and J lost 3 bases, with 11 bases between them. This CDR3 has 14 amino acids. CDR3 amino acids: CASSSQGSNQPQHF. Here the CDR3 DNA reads TGTGCCAGCAGCTCTCAGGGTTCCAATCAGCCCCAGCATTTT.

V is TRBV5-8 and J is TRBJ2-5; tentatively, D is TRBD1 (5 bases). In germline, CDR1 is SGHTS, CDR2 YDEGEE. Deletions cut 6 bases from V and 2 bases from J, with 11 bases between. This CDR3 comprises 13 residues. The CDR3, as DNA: TGTGCCAGCACTAAGACAGTACAAGAGACCCAGTACTTC. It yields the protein CASTKTVQETQYF.

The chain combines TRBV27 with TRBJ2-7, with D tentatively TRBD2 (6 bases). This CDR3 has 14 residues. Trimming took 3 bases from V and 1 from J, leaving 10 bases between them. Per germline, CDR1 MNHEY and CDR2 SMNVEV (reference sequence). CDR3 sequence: CASSFAGGSYEQYF. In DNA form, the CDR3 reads TGTGCCAGCAGTTTCGCCGGGGGATCCTACGAGCAGTACTTC.